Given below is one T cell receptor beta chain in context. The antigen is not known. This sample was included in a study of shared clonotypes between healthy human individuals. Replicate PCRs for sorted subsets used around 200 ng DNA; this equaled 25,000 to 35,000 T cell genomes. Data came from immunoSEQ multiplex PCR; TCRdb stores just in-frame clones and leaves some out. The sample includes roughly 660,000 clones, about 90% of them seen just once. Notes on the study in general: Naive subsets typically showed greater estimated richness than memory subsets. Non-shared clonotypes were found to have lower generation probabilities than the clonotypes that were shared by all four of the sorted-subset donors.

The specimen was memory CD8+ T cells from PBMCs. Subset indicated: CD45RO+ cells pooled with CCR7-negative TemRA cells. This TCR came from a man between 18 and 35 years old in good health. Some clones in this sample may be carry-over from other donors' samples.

The CDR3 DNA follows: TGTGCCAGCAGTCCAAATAGCGGGAGAGCCCACGAGCAGTACTTC. This sequence encodes CASSPNSGRAHEQYF. The chain links TRBV27 to TRBJ2-7; 9 bases are shared with TRBD2. Germline V CDR1 and CDR2: MNHEY, SMNVEV (reference sequence). The CDR3 extends over 15 amino acids. V lost 5 bases and J lost 5; bases outside the gene matches: 10.